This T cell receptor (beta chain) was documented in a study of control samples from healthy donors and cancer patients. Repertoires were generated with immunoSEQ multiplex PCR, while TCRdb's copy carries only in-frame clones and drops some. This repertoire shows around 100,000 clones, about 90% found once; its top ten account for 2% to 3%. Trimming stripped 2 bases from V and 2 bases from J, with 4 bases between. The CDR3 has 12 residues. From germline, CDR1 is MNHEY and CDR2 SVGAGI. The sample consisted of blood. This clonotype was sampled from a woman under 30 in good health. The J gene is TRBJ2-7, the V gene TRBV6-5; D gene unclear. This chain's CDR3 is CASSYPTYEQYF. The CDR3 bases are TGTGCCAGCAGTTACCCAACCTACGAGCAGTACTTC.